These 11 T cell receptor beta chains were sequenced from one sample in a study of cytomegalovirus exposure and HLA in healthy donors. In the PCR, 60 Vbeta and 13 Jbeta primers were used. TCRdb keeps only in-frame clones here, not all; method: immunoSEQ multiplex PCR. The sample lists about 160,000 clones, 82% occurring once. Sequencing input: PBMCs. These receptors originate from a girl aged 5 to 17 in good health and CMV-seropositive.

The V gene is TRBV6-5, the J gene TRBJ2-5, with D possibly TRBD2 on 6 matching bases. From germline, CDR1 is MNHEY and CDR2 SVGAGI. Trimming took off 9 bases at V and 2 bases at J, with 10 bases between the two ends. The CDR3 has 12 residues. CDR3: CASWTTQETQYF. The CDR3 region has the DNA TGTGCCAGTTGGACTACACAAGAGACCCAGTACTTC.

This sequence joins TRBV14 and TRBJ2-7; D not certain. Germline V gene data show CDR1 as SGHDN and CDR2 as FVKESK. CDR3 length: 15 residues. Trimming took 0 bases from V and 0 from J, leaving 9 bases between them. The CDR3: CASSQDSTGSYEQYF. The CDR3 nucleotides read TGTGCCAGCAGCCAAGATTCAACCGGCTCCTACGAGCAGTACTTC.

The V gene is TRBV7-3, the J gene TRBJ2-3; TRBD2 matches 10 bases. Trimming at V came to 8 bases and at J to 7 bases, leaving 12 bases not matched to a gene. CDR3 length: 15 residues. Germline-derived CDR1 and CDR2 are SGHTA and FQGTGA. The chain's CDR3 is CASRASGGVGNTQYF. The CDR3 DNA is TGTGCCAGCCGGGCTAGCGGGGGAGTGGGAAATACGCAGTATTTT.

The chain combines TRBV30 with TRBJ2-3; 7 bases are a match to TRBD1. Germline V CDR1 and CDR2: GTSNPN, SVGIG (reference sequence). Trimming cost V 3 bases and J 2 bases; bases outside gene matches: 8. CDR3 length: 15 residues. CDR3 in DNA: TGTGCCTGGAGGGGGTCAGGGGGATTCACAGATACGCAGTATTTT. It encodes CAWRGSGGFTDTQYF.

The table lists this clone with a few counts. V gene TRBV28 combines with J gene TRBJ2-7; the D gene is possibly TRBD2 (6 bases). Looked up from germline, CDR1 is MDHEN and CDR2 is SYDVKM. V was pared by 5 bases and J by 0 bases, with 11 bases between. CDR3 size: 14 residues. The DNA for the CDR3 is TGTGCCAGCAGTGTAGCGGCTCTCTCCTACGAGCAGTACTTC. Translated, it gives CASSVAALSYEQYF.

The V gene is TRBV25-1, the J gene TRBJ2-3; tentatively, D is TRBD2 (5 bases). The V end lost 0 bases, the J end lost 3 bases, and 10 bases lay between the germline ends. This CDR3 spans 15 amino acids. The V gene's germline CDR1 is MGHDK and CDR2 SYGVNS. The CDR3 DNA is TGTGCCAGCAGTGAATATCGGGATCCAACAGATACGCAGTATTTT. Protein: CASSEYRDPTDTQYF.

The chain links TRBV28 to TRBJ1-1, with a tentative D call TRBD1 (5 bases). The CDR3 extends over 16 amino acids. The V end was cut by 2 bases, the J end by 4 bases, with 17 bases between. Germline V gives CDR1 MDHEN, CDR2 SYDVKM. Here the CDR3 reads CASSLPVPGGFTEAFF. The CDR3 DNA sequence: TGTGCCAGCAGTTTACCGGTCCCCGGGGGGTTCACTGAAGCTTTCTTT.

V gene TRBV7-9 combines with J gene TRBJ2-7; D perhaps matches TRBD2 (6 bases). This CDR3 spans 15 amino acids. V was pared by 4 bases and J by 2 bases, with 15 bases between. Germline V gives CDR1 SEHNR, CDR2 FQNEAQ (reference sequence). The CDR3 region has the DNA TGTGCCAGCAGCTCTGTGCGGGACCCAGCCTACGAGCAGTACTTC. Translated: CASSSVRDPAYEQYF.

Only a few counts were recorded for this clone. The V call is TRBV13, the J call TRBJ1-2; 8 bases are a match to TRBD1. The CDR3 is 15 amino acids. CDR1 is PRHDT and CDR2 is FYEKMQ in the germline V gene (reference sequence). Germline trimming cut 4 bases from V and 0 bases from J; bases unmatched to any gene: 4. The CDR3 DNA reads TGTGCCAGCAGCTCAAGGACAGGGTCTAACTATGGCTACACCTTC. Translated, it gives CASSSRTGSNYGYTF.

The rearrangement joins TRBV2 to TRBJ1-5; D is perhaps TRBD1 (6 bases). Germline V gives CDR1 SNHLY, CDR2 FYNNEI. Trimming left V 4 bases short and J 4 bases short, with 8 bases between. The CDR3 runs 13 residues. The chain's CDR3 is CASSGQANQPQHF. CDR3 bases: TGTGCCAGCAGTGGACAGGCTAATCAGCCCCAGCATTTT.

This clone was counted a few times. The gene calls are TRBV10-1 and TRBJ2-7, with TRBD1 matching over 7 bases. V lost 4 bases, J lost 5 bases, and 8 bases stayed unmatched. CDR1 is WNHNN and CDR2 is SYGVQD in the germline V gene (reference sequence). This CDR3 contains 14 residues. This chain's CDR3 is CASSVETGIHEQYF. The CDR3, as DNA: TGCGCCAGCAGTGTTGAGACAGGGATACACGAGCAGTACTTC.